This TCR beta chain derives from a study of identical twins. General observations from the study: Cord blood beta clonotypes that were abundant carried fewer insertions, and memory repertoires showed no such trend. The conclusions drew on cross-sectional statistical analysis instead of tracking the same donors.

The CDR3 runs 15 residues. Looked up from germline, CDR1 is LNHDA and CDR2 is SQIVND (reference sequence). Trimming removed 6 bases at V and 5 bases at J, with 19 bases between. As to this clonotype: Antigen unknown.

Unique molecular identifiers were present on the cDNA, and a universal primer site came from template switching. TCRdb re-called the 5' RACE reads with MiXCR, one entry per CDR3 protein. The sample has about 1.7 million distinct CDR3 sequences; roughly 35% are singletons. Sequenced sample: cord blood. The V and J genes are TRBV19 and TRBJ2-5, with D perhaps matching TRBD1 (6 bases). The origin of this receptor is a newborn girl in good health. The CDR3 region is CASSPQGFSRETQYF. CDR3 nucleotides: TGTGCCAGTAGCCCTCAGGGGTTCAGCCGGGAGACCCAGTACTTC.